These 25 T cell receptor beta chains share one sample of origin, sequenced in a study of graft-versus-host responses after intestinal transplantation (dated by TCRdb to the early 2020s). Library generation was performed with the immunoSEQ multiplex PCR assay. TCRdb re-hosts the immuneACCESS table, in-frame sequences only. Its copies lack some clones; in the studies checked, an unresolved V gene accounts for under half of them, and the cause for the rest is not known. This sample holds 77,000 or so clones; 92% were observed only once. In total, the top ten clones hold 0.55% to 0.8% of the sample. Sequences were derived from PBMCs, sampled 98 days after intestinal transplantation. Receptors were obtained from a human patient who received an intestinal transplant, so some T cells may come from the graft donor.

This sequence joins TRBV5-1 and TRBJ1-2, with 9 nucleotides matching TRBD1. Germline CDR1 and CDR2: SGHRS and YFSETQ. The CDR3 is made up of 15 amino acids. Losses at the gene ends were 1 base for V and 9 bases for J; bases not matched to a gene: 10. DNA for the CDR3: TGCGCCAGCAGCTTGTACCCGGGACAGGGATTAAGCTACACCTTC. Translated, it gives CASSLYPGQGLSYTF.

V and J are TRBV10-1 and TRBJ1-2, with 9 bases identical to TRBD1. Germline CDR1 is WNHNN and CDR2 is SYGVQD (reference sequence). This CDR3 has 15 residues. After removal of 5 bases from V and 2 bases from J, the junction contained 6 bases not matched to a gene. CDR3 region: CASSPTGGGNYGYTF. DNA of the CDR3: TGCGCCAGCAGTCCGACAGGGGGGGGAAACTATGGCTACACCTTC.

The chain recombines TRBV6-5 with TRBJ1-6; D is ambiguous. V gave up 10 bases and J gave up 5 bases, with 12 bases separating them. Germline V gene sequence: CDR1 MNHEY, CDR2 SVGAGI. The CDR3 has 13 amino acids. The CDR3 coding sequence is TGTGCCACCCGGTACGGGAATAATTCACCCCTCCACTTT. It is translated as CATRYGNNSPLHF.

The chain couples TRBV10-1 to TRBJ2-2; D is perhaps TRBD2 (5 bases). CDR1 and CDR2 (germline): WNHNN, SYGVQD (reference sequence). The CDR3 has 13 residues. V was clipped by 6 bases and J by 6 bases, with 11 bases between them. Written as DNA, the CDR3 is TGCGCCAGCAGGAAAACTAGTTCCGGGGAGCTGTTTTTT. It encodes CASRKTSSGELFF.

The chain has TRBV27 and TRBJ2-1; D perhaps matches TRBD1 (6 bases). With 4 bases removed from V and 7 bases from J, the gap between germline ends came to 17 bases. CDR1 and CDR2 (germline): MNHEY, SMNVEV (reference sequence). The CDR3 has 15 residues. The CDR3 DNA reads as TGTGCCAGCAGTTCCAGGGGCCGTGAAGGAAATGAGCAGTTCTTC. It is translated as CASSSRGREGNEQFF.

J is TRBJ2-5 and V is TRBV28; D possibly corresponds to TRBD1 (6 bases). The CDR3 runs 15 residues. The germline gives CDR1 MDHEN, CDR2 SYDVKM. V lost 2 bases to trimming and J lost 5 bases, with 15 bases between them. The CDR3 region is CASSLVDSSEETQYF. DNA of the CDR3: TGTGCCAGCAGTTTAGTGGACAGTTCTGAGGAGACCCAGTACTTC.

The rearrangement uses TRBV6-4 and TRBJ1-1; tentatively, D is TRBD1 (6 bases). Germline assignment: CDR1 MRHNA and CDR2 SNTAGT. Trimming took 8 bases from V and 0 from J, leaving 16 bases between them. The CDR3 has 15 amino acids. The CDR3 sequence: CASGGHNLMNTEAFF. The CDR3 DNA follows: TGTGCCAGCGGGGGACACAACCTCATGAACACTGAAGCTTTCTTT.

CDR3 residues: CASSKALGTSGDSSYEQYF. For the CDR3, the DNA is TGTGCCAGCAGCAAAGCGTTGGGGACTAGCGGGGACAGCTCCTACGAGCAGTACTTC. V usage is TRBV21-1 and J usage is TRBJ2-7; the table's TRBD2 call for D was not verified on the DNA. TRBV21-1 corresponds to a pseudogene. The CDR3 contains 19 residues.

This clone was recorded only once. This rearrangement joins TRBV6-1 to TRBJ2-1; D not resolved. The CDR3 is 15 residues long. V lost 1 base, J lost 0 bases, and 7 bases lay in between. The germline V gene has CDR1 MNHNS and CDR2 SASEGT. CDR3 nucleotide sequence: TGTGCCAGCAGTGAAGTAGGAAACTCCTACAATGAGCAGTTCTTC. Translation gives CASSEVGNSYNEQFF.

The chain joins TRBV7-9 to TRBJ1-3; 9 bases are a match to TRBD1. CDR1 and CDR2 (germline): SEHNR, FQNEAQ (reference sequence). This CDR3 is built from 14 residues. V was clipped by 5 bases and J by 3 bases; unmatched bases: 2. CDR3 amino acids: CASSNRGLGNTIYF. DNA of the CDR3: TGTGCCAGCAGCAACAGGGGGCTTGGAAACACCATATATTTT.

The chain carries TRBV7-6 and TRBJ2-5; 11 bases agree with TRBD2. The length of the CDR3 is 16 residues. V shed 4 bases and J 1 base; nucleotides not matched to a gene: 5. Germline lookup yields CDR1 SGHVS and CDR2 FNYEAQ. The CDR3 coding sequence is TGTGCCAGCAGCTCTCTTAGCGGGGGGGTCCAAGAGACCCAGTACTTC. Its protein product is CASSSLSGGVQETQYF.

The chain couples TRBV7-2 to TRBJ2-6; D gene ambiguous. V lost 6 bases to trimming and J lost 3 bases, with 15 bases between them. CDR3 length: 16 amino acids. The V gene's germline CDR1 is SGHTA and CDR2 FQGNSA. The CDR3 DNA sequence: TGTGCCAGCAGGCCGACAAGTATGATTGGGGCCAACGTCCTGACTTTC. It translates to CASRPTSMIGANVLTF.

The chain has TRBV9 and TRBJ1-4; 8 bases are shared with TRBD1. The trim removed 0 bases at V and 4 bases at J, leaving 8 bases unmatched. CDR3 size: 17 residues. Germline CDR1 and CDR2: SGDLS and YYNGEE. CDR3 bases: TGTGCCAGCAGCGTAGAGGGCAGGGGGCAGAATAATGAAAAACTGTTTTTT. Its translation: CASSVEGRGQNNEKLFF.

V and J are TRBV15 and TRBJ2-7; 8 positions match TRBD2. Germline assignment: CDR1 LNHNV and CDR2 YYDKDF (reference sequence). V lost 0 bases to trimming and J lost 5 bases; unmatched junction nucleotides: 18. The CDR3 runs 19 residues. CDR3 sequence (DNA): TGTGCCACCAGCAGAGACCAGCAGGGAGGGGCGGGAGGTTCCCACGAGCAGTACTTC. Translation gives CATSRDQQGGAGGSHEQYF.

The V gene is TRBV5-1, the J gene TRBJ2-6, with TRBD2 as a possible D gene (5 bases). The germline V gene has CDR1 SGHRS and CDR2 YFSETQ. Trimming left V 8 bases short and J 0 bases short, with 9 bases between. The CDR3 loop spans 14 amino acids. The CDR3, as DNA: TGCGCCAGTTCCGGGGACTCTGGGGCCAACGTCCTGACTTTC. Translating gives CASSGDSGANVLTF.

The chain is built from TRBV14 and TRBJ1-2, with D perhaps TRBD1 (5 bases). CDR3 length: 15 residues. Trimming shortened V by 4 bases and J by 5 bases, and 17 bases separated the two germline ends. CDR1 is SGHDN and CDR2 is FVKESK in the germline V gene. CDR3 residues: CASSRLEDTGYGYTF. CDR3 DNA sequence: TGTGCCAGCAGCCGTCTGGAGGACACCGGATATGGCTACACCTTC.

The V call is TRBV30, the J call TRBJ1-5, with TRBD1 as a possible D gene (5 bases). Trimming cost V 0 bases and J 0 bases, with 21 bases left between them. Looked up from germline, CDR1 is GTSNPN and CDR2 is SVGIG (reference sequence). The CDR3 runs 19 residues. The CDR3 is CAWSVRGRVGKNSNQPQHF. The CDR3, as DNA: TGTGCCTGGAGTGTACGGGGCAGGGTAGGAAAAAATAGCAATCAGCCCCAGCATTTT.

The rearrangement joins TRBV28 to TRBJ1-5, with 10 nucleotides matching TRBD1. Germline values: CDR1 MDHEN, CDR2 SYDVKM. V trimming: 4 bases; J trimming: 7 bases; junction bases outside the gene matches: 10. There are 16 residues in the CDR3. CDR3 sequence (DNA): TGTGCCAGCAGTTCCGTGACAGGGGGCACGGGACAGCCCCAGCATTTT. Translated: CASSSVTGGTGQPQHF.

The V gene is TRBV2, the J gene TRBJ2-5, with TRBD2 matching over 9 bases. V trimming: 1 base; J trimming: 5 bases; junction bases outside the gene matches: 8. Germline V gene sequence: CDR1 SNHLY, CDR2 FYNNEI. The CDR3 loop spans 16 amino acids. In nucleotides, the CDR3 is TGTGCCAGCAGTGAAGTGTTCGGCGGGAGGGGGGAGACCCAGTACTTC. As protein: CASSEVFGGRGETQYF. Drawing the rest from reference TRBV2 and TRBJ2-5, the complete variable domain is EPEVTQTPSHQVTQMGQEVILRCVPISNHLYFYWYRQILGQKVEFLVSFYNNEISEKSEIFDDQFSVERPDGSNFTLKIRSTKLEDSAMYFCASSEVFGGRGETQYFGPGTRLLVL.

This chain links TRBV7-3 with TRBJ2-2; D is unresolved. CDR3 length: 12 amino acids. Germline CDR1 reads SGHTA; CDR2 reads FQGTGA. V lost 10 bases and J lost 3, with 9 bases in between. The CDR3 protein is CATRDDTGELFF. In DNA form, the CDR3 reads TGTGCCACCAGAGACGACACCGGGGAGCTGTTTTTT.

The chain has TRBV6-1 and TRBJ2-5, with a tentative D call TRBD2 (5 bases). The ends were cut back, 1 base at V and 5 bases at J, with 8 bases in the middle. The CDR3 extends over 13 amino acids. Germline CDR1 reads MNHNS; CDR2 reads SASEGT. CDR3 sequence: CASSEGTVETQYF. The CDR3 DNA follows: TGTGCCAGCAGTGAAGGGACTGTGGAGACCCAGTACTTC.

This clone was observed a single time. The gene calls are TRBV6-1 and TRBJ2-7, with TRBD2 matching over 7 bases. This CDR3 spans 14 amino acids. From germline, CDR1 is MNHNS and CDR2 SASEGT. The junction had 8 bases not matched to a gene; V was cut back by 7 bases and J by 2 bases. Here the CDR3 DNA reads TGTGCCAGCACGTCCCTAGCGGAGACCTACGAGCAGTACTTC. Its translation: CASTSLAETYEQYF.

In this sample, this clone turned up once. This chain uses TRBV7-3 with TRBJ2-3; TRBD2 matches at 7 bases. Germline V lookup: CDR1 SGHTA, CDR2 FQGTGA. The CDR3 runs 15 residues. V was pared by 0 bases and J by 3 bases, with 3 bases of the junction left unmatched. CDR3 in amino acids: CASSLTAGATDTQYF. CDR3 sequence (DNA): TGTGCCAGCAGCTTAACTGCGGGAGCAACAGATACGCAGTATTTT.

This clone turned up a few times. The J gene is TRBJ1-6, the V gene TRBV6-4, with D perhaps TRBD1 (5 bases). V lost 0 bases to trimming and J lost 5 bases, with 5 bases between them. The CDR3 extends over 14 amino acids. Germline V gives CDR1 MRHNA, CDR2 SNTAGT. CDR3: CASSDSGHNSPLHF. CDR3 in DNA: TGTGCCAGCAGTGACTCGGGACATAATTCACCCCTCCACTTT.

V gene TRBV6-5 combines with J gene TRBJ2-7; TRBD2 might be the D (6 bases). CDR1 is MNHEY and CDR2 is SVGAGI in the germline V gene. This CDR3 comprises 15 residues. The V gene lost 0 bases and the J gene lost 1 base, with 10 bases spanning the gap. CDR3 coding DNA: TGTGCCAGCAGTTACTCGACGGGGGTTTCCTACGAGCAGTACTTC. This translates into CASSYSTGVSYEQYF.